The clone carrying this T cell receptor (beta chain) occurred a few times. Antigen unknown. This sample is part of a study of CD8+ T cells in alopecia areata. Study conclusions and caveats: Normal skin's resident alphabeta T cells are sequenced alongside lesional scalp T cells. More clonal than normal scalp was lesional scalp, particularly alopecia totalis/universalis.

The CDR3 extends over 11 amino acids. V was trimmed by 7 bases and J by 6 bases, leaving 13 bases between them. Germline CDR1 SQVTM, CDR2 ANQGSEA. The treatment denotes: oral pan-JAK inhibitor, 5-10 mg twice daily. Both peripheral blood and punch biopsies of lesional scalp skin were obtained from patients who had alopecia areata. PBMCs served as the source from which CD4+ and CD8+ T cells were sorted. Extracted RNA was reverse transcribed into cDNA, the sequencing template. The data were produced by immunoSEQ multiplex PCR, yet TCRdb's version contains in-frame clones alone and is incomplete. The table includes 150,000 to 200,000 clones, 53% detected once.

This TCR came from a human donor with alopecia areata. The sample here was CD8+ T cells sorted from blood, taken at week 24, from a patient treated with tofacitinib. This chain links TRBV29-1 with TRBJ2-7; D is uncertain. For the CDR3, the DNA is TGCAGCGGACTCTTCCAACGCGAGCAGTACTTC. Its translation: CSGLFQREQYF.